These 12 T cell receptor beta chains originate from one sample sequenced in a study of cytomegalovirus exposure and HLA in healthy donors. The primer mix had 60 Vbeta and 13 Jbeta primers. Clones were read by immunoSEQ multiplex PCR, and TCRdb kept only the in-frame ones, dropping some. This table has around 150,000 clones, around 80% appearing once. What was sequenced was PBMCs. Receptor source: a man aged 35 to 55 in good health and CMV-seronegative.

This chain uses TRBV5-4 with TRBJ2-6; TRBD1 is a possible D gene (6 bases). V shed 2 bases and J shed 1 base, with 7 bases lying between them. The CDR3 is 15 amino acids. Germline V CDR1 and CDR2: SGHNT, YYREEE (reference sequence). Here the CDR3 reads CASSLDRSGANVLTF. DNA for the CDR3: TGTGCCAGCAGCTTAGACAGGTCTGGGGCCAACGTCCTGACTTTC. Filled out from reference TRBV5-4 and TRBJ2-6, the complete variable domain reads ETGVTQSPTHLIKTRGQQVTLRCSSQSGHNTVSWYQQALGQGPQFIFQYYREEENGRGNFPPRFSGLQFPNYSSELNVNALELDDSALYLCASSLDRSGANVLTFGAGSRLTVL.

This chain connects TRBV2 to TRBJ1-5; 8 bases match TRBD1. CDR1 SNHLY and CDR2 FYNNEI come from the germline V gene. V lost 1 base, J lost 4 bases, and 3 bases stayed unmatched. The CDR3 is 15 residues long. CDR3 coding DNA: TGTGCCAGCAGTGAAGGGAGACAGGGGAATCAGCCCCAGCATTTT. As protein: CASSEGRQGNQPQHF.

This rearrangement joins TRBV18 to TRBJ2-5; 9 nucleotides match TRBD1. Germline V gene lookup returns CDR1 KGHSH and CDR2 LQKENI. V shed 3 bases, J shed 5 bases, and the junction held 7 bases outside the gene matches. CDR3 size: 15 residues. CDR3 sequence: CASSPLTGGEETQYF. The CDR3, as DNA: TGTGCCAGCTCACCTCTAACAGGGGGCGAGGAGACCCAGTACTTC.

This clone was found a few times. The chain has TRBV6-5 and TRBJ2-3, with 9 bases lining up with TRBD1. Germline CDR1 is MNHEY and CDR2 is SVGAGI. The CDR3 extends over 14 amino acids. Trimming cost V 2 bases and J 6 bases; bases outside gene matches: 3. CDR3 DNA sequence: TGTGCCAGCAGTTACGGACAGGGGATTGATACGCAGTATTTT. Translated: CASSYGQGIDTQYF.

The rearrangement joins TRBV5-1 to TRBJ1-1, with TRBD1 matching 7 bases. Germline assignment: CDR1 SGHRS and CDR2 YFSETQ. This CDR3 spans 15 amino acids. Trimming removed 4 bases from V and 1 base from J; junction bases left unmatched: 7. CDR3 in amino acids: CASSMTGKANTEAFF. CDR3 sequence (DNA): TGCGCCAGCAGCATGACAGGGAAGGCGAACACTGAAGCTTTCTTT.

The gene calls are TRBV15 and TRBJ1-2; 7 nucleotides agree with TRBD1. CDR1 and CDR2 from the germline V gene are LNHNV and YYDKDF (reference sequence). The junction had 6 bases not matched to a gene; V was cut back by 7 bases and J by 1 base. The CDR3 spans 14 residues. CDR3 sequence: CATTGTDNNYGYTF. For the CDR3, the DNA is TGTGCCACCACTGGGACAGATAATAACTATGGCTACACCTTC.

The chain uses TRBV27 and TRBJ2-7; a weak D match, TRBD2 (6 bases). The V and J ends lost 4 bases and 0 bases respectively, with 7 bases between them. This CDR3 is 13 amino acids long. From germline, CDR1 is MNHEY and CDR2 SMNVEV (reference sequence). CDR3 amino acids: CASSWGLSYEQYF. The DNA of the CDR3 is TGTGCCAGCAGTTGGGGACTCTCCTACGAGCAGTACTTC.

The CDR3: CASSVGAGGISYNEQFF. The DNA of the CDR3 is TGTGCCAGCAGCGTAGGAGCGGGGGGAATTTCGTACAATGAGCAGTTCTTC. V usage is TRBV9 and J usage is TRBJ2-1, with 9 bases identical to TRBD2. Germline V gives CDR1 SGDLS, CDR2 YYNGEE. The ends lost 0 bases at V and 4 bases at J; junction bases unmatched: 8. The CDR3 runs to 17 residues. Complete variable domain (other parts from reference TRBV9 and TRBJ2-1): DSGVTQTPKHLITATGQRVTLRCSPRSGDLSVYWYQQSLDQGLQFLIQYYNGEERAKGNILERFSAQQFPDLHSELNLSSLELGDSALYFCASSVGAGGISYNEQFFGPGTRLTVL.

This chain links TRBV27 with TRBJ1-5; D is unresolved. Germline V gene data show CDR1 as MNHEY and CDR2 as SMNVEV (reference sequence). The CDR3 sequence is 13 residues long. Trimming removed 6 bases from V and 6 bases from J, with 12 bases in between. The CDR3 sequence is CASRGGGSQPQHF. DNA for the CDR3: TGTGCCAGCAGAGGCGGTGGGAGTCAGCCCCAGCATTTT.

CDR3 loop: CASSFRGTAYNEQFF. In nucleotides, the CDR3 is TGTGCCAGCAGTTTCCGGGGGACCGCATACAATGAGCAGTTCTTC. The V gene is TRBV28, the J gene TRBJ2-1, with D possibly matching TRBD2 (6 bases). The V gene's germline CDR1 is MDHEN and CDR2 SYDVKM. Trimming removed 3 bases from V and 4 bases from J, with 13 bases in between. The CDR3 contains 15 residues.

This clone was recorded once. The V call is TRBV6-1, the J call TRBJ2-7; 9 bases align to TRBD2. This CDR3 is 15 amino acids long. Unmatched junction bases numbered 6, after V lost 4 bases and J lost 2 bases. Per germline, CDR1 MNHNS and CDR2 SASEGT. CDR3 amino acids: CASSGLAGKAYEQYF. The CDR3 DNA follows: TGTGCCAGCAGTGGGCTAGCGGGGAAAGCCTACGAGCAGTACTTC.

The genes are TRBV27 and TRBJ2-1, with D unclear. Trimming removed 5 bases from V and 7 bases from J, with 18 bases in between. CDR3 length: 15 residues. Looked up from germline, CDR1 is MNHEY and CDR2 is SMNVEV (reference sequence). The CDR3 sequence is CASSLIEPVENEQFF. CDR3 DNA: TGTGCCAGCAGTCTTATCGAGCCCGTTGAAAATGAGCAGTTCTTC.